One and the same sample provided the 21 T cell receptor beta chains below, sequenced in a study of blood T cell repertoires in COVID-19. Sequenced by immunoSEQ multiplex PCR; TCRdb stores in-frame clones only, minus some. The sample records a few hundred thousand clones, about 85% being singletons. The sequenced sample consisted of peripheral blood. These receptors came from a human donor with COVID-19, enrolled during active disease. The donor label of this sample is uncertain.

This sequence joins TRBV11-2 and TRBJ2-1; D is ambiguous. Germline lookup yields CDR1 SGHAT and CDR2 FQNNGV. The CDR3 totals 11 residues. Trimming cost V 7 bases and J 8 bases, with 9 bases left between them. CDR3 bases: TGTGCCAGCACCCCGGGTTATGAGCAGTTCTTC. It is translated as CASTPGYEQFF.

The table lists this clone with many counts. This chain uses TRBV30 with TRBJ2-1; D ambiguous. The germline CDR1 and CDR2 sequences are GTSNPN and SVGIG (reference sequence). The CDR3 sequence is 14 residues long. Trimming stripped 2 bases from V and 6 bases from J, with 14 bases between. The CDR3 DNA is TGTGCCTGGAGTCCGCCCCCAGCGTCCAATGAGCAGTTCTTC. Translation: CAWSPPPASNEQFF.

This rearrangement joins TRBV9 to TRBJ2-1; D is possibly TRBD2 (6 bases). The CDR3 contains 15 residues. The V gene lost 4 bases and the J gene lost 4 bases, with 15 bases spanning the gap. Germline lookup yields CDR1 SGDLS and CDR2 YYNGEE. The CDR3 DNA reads TGTGCCAGCAGCCGACTAGATTTAGGGTACAATGAGCAGTTCTTC. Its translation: CASSRLDLGYNEQFF.

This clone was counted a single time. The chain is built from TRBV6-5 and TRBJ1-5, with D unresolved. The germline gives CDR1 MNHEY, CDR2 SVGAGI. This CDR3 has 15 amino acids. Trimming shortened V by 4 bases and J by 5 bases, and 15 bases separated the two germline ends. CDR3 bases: TGTGCCAGCAGTTCCCAAGCGGGCGGCGATCAGCCCCAGCATTTT. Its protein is CASSSQAGGDQPQHF.

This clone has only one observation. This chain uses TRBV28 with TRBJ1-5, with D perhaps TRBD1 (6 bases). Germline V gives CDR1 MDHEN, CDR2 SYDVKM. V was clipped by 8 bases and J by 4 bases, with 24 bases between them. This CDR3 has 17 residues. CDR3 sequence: CASGSIKQGRWNQPQHF. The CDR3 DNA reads TGTGCCAGCGGGTCTATAAAACAGGGTAGGTGGAATCAGCCCCAGCATTTT. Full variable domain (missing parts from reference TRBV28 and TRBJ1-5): DVKVTQSSRYLVKRTGEKVFLECVQDMDHENMFWYRQDPGLGLRLIYFSYDVKMKEKGDIPEGYSVSREKKERFSLILESASTNQTSMYLCASGSIKQGRWNQPQHFGDGTRLSIL.

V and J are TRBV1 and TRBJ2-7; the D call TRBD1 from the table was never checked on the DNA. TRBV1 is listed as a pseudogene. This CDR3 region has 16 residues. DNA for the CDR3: TGCACCAGCAGCCAAGGGCCCTCAGGGTATGGCTACGAGCAGTACTTC. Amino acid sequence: CTSSQGPSGYGYEQYF.

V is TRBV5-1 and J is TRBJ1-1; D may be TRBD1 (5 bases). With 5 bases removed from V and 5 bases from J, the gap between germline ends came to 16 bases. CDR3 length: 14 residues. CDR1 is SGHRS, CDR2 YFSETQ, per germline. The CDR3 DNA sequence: TGCGCCAGCAGACCTGCGGGGCCTGGAACTGAAGCTTTCTTT. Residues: CASRPAGPGTEAFF.

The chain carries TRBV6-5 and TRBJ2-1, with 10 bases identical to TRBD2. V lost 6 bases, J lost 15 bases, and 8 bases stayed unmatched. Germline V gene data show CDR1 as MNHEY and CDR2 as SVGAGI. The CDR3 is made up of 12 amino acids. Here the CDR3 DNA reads TGTGCCAGCAGCCTAGCGGGAGAAGCAGTGTTCTTC. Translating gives CASSLAGEAVFF.

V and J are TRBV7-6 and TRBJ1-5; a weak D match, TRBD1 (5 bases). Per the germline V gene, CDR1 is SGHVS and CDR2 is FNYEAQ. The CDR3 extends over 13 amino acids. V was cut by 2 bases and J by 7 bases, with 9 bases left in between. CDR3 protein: CASSLQGYQPQHF. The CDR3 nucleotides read TGTGCCAGCAGCTTACAGGGATACCAGCCCCAGCATTTT.

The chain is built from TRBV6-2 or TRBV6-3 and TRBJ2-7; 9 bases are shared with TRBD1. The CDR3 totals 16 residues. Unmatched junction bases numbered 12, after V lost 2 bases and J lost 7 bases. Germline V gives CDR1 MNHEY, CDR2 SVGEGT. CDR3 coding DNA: TGTGCCAGCAGTTACGTCGGAGACAGGGGGGGAGGTGAGCAGTACTTC. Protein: CASSYVGDRGGGEQYF.

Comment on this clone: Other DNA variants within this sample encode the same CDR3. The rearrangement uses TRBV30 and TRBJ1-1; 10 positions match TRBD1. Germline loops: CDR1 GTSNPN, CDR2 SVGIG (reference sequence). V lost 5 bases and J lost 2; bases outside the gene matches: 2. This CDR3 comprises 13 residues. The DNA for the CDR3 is TGTGCCTGGGACAGGGGGCGCAACACTGAAGCTTTCTTT. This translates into CAWDRGRNTEAFF.

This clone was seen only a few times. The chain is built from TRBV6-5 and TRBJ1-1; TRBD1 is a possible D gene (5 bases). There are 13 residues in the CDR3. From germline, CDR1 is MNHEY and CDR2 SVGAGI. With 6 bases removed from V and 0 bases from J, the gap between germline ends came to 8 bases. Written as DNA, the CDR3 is TGTGCCAGCAGAAGGGGCCTGAACACTGAAGCTTTCTTT. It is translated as CASRRGLNTEAFF.

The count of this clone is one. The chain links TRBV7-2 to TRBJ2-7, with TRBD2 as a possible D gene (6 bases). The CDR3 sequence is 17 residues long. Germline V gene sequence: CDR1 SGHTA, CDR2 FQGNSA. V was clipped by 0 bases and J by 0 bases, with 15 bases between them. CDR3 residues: CASSLAPSGTPSYEQYF. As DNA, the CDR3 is TGTGCCAGCAGCTTAGCCCCCTCCGGGACTCCCTCCTACGAGCAGTACTTC.

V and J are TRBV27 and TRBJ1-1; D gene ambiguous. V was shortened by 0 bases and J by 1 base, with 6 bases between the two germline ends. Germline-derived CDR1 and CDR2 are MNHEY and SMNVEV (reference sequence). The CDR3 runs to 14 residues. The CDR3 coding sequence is TGTGCCAGCAGTTTATCGCGGCCGAACACTGAAGCTTTCTTT. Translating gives CASSLSRPNTEAFF.

CDR3 residues: CASSQEGPGNRPGELFF. The CDR3 region has the DNA TGTGCCAGCAGCCAAGAAGGGCCGGGGAATCGGCCCGGGGAGCTGTTTTTT. V gene TRBV4-2 combines with J gene TRBJ2-2, with D maybe TRBD2 (5 bases). Between the trimmed V and J ends, which lost 0 bases and 6 bases, there was a span of 17 bases. Germline lookup yields CDR1 LGHNA and CDR2 YNFKEQ. The CDR3 loop spans 17 amino acids.

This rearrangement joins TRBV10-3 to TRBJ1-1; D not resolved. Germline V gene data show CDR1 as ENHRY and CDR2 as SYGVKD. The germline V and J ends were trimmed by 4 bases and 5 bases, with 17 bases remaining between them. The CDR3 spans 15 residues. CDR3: CAISVSGETGTEAFF. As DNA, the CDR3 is TGTGCCATCAGTGTTTCCGGGGAGACGGGAACTGAAGCTTTCTTT.

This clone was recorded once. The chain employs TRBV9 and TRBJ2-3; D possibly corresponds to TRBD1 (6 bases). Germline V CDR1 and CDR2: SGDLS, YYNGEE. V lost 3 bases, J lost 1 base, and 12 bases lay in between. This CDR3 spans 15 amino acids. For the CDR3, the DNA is TGTGCCAGCAGCGCACAGGGTCTAGGCACAGATACGCAGTATTTT. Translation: CASSAQGLGTDTQYF. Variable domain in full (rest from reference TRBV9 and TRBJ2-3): DSGVTQTPKHLITATGQRVTLRCSPRSGDLSVYWYQQSLDQGLQFLIQYYNGEERAKGNILERFSAQQFPDLHSELNLSSLELGDSALYFCASSAQGLGTDTQYFGPGTRLTVL.

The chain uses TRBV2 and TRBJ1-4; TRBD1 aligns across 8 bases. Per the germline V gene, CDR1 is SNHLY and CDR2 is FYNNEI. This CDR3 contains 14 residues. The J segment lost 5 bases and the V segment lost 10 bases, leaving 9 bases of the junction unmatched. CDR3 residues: CATQTGTGNEKLFF. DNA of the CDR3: TGTGCCACTCAGACCGGGACAGGCAATGAAAAACTGTTTTTT.

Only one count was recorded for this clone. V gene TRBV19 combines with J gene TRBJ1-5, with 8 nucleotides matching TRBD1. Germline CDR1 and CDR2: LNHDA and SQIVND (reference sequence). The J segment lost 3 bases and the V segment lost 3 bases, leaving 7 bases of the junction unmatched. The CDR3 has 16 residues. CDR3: CASSIQGDRLNQPQHF. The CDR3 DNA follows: TGTGCCAGTAGTATTCAGGGGGACAGGCTCAATCAGCCCCAGCATTTT.

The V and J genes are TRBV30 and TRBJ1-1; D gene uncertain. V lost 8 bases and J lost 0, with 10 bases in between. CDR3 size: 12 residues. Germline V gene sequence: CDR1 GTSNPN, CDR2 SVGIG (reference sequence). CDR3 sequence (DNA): TGTGCCGCACATGGCATGAACACTGAAGCTTTCTTT. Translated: CAAHGMNTEAFF.

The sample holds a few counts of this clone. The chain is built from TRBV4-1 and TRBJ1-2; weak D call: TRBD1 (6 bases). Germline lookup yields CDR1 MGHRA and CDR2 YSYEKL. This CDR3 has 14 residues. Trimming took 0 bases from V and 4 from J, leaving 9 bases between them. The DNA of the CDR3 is TGCGCCAGCAGCCAAGATGCAGGGGTCTATGGCTACACCTTC. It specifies CASSQDAGVYGYTF.